These 20 T cell receptor beta chains came from one sample sequenced in a study of monozygotic twins with inflammatory bowel disease. Each CDR3 protein gets one entry in TCRdb, which reprocessed the 5' RACE reads and gives no DNA. Its clone listing holds just over 300,000 distinct CDR3 sequences. Sequenced input: blood. The receptor set was obtained from a human donor with ulcerative colitis or Crohn's disease, or a healthy co-twin of an affected twin (not recorded which).

The V and J genes are TRBV4-3 and TRBJ2-3; checking the TCRdb D call of TRBD1 is not possible without DNA. The CDR3 totals 18 residues. Germline CDR1 and CDR2: LGHNA and YSLEER. CDR3 region: CASSQALGTGRGSDTQYF.

CDR3 loop: CSAREGGSTTGELFF. This rearrangement joins TRBV20-1 to TRBJ2-2. The CDR3 sequence is 15 residues long. Germline CDR1 and CDR2: DFQATT and SNEGSKA (reference sequence).

The rearrangement links TRBV24-1 to TRBJ2-1; no DNA is available, so the TRBD2 call from TCRdb remains unchecked. Germline loops: CDR1 KGHDR, CDR2 SFDVKD. The CDR3 loop spans 15 amino acids. The CDR3 sequence: CATSESTSGSYEQFF.

V and J are TRBV5-1 and TRBJ2-5; the TCRdb D gene call, TRBD1, has no DNA to confirm it. Germline-derived CDR1 and CDR2 are SGHRS and YFSETQ. The CDR3 length is 12 residues. The CDR3 loop reads CASRDTGETQYF.

The chain uses TRBV18 and TRBJ2-7; TCRdb reports TRBD1, a call that lacks DNA to check it against. The length of the CDR3 is 14 residues. Looked up from germline, CDR1 is KGHSH and CDR2 is LQKENI. CDR3: CASSPDRTGYEQYF.

The chain uses TRBV21-1 and TRBJ1-4. TRBV21-1 is termed a pseudogene. This CDR3 contains 15 residues. The CDR3 here is CASSELNDGYEKLFF.

V and J are TRBV7-3 and TRBJ2-5; no DNA is available, so the TRBD1 call from TCRdb remains unchecked. This CDR3 contains 13 residues. CDR1 is SGHTA, CDR2 FQGTGA, per germline. CDR3 residues: CASSSGHGETQYF.

This chain joins TRBV5-1 and TRBJ2-3; TCRdb selects TRBD1, and the lack of DNA leaves this call unchecked. Germline CDR1 reads SGHRS; CDR2 reads YFSETQ. This CDR3 is 14 amino acids long. CDR3: CASRPGQSTDTQYF.

This sequence joins TRBV4-3 and TRBJ2-1; as DNA is missing, the TRBD1 call by TCRdb cannot be tested. Germline lookup yields CDR1 LGHNA and CDR2 YSLEER. This CDR3 contains 18 residues. The CDR3 reads CASSPQIASRPSYNEQFF.

The CDR3 sequence: CASSQFNSWGNQPQHF. The chain has TRBV4-2 and TRBJ1-5; TCRdb reports TRBD1, a call that lacks DNA to check it against. The CDR3 is made up of 16 amino acids. Germline V CDR1 and CDR2: LGHNA, YNFKEQ.

The V call is TRBV29-1, the J call TRBJ1-5; TCRdb proposes TRBD1, but this gene call is untestable without DNA. This CDR3 contains 13 residues. Germline V CDR1 and CDR2: SQVTM, ANQGSEA. CDR3 amino acids: CSVAWGENQPQHF.

This chain links TRBV3-1 with TRBJ2-3. The germline gives CDR1 LGHDT, CDR2 YNNKEL (reference sequence). This CDR3 has 15 residues. CDR3 in amino acids: CASSRRFGDTDTQYF.

V gene TRBV5-1 combines with J gene TRBJ2-3; the TCRdb D gene call, TRBD2, has no DNA to confirm it. The CDR3 sequence is 18 residues long. Germline CDR1 SGHRS, CDR2 YFSETQ. CDR3 amino acids: CASSLGRFKRESTDTQYF.

This chain links TRBV7-9 with TRBJ1-5; TCRdb returns TRBD1, unconfirmable since there is no DNA. CDR3 size: 14 residues. CDR1 and CDR2 from the germline V gene are SEHNR and FQNEAQ (reference sequence). The chain's CDR3 is CASSLGGAGKPQHF.

The J gene is TRBJ2-1, the V gene TRBV6-1; TCRdb returns TRBD2, unconfirmable since there is no DNA. Germline CDR1 and CDR2: MNHNS and SASEGT. CDR3 length equals 14 residues. This CDR3 reads CASSQRGGQNEQFF.

V is TRBV29-1 and J is TRBJ1-2; the TCRdb D gene call, TRBD1, has no DNA to confirm it. Germline V CDR1 and CDR2: SQVTM, ANQGSEA. The length of the CDR3 is 15 residues. Here the CDR3 reads CSVGPETGRDYGYTF.

The chain uses TRBV7-3 and TRBJ2-5; the D call of TRBD1 rests on TCRdb alone, since no DNA is present to check it. CDR1 is SGHTA, CDR2 FQGTGA, per germline. This CDR3 is built from 13 residues. Here the CDR3 reads CASSLGRDETQYF.

V and J are TRBV6-5 and TRBJ2-3. Germline assignment: CDR1 MNHEY and CDR2 SVGAGI. The CDR3 has 17 amino acids. CDR3 residues: CASSYRLGRASTDTQYF.

The chain joins TRBV12-3 or TRBV12-4 to TRBJ1-5; the D call of TRBD1 rests on TCRdb alone, since no DNA is present to check it. This CDR3 has 15 amino acids. CDR3 loop: CASSPTGTGNQPQHF.

The chain has TRBV7-8 and TRBJ2-1; TCRdb reports TRBD2, a call that lacks DNA to check it against. Germline loops: CDR1 SGHVS, CDR2 FQNEAQ. The CDR3 extends over 13 amino acids. This CDR3 is CASRLGGGNEQFF.